This T cell receptor beta chain was identified during a study of blood T cell repertoires in COVID-19. Measured with immunoSEQ multiplex PCR; TCRdb has only the in-frame clones, and not every one. The data contain about 480,000 clones, 70% to 90% of them singletons. The CDR3 has 13 amino acids. Germline-derived CDR1 and CDR2 are SNHLY and FYNNEI. V lost 6 bases, J lost 3 bases, and 11 bases lay in between. The receptor was derived from a woman aged 18-29 years with acute COVID-19. The chain uses TRBV2 and TRBJ1-1; TRBD1 is a possible D gene (6 bases). Material: PBMCs or T cells enriched from blood (not recorded which). CDR3 loop: CASSLDSYTEAFF. In nucleotides, the CDR3 is TGTGCCAGCAGCCTGGACAGCTACACTGAAGCTTTCTTT. Drawing the rest from reference TRBV2 and TRBJ1-1, the complete variable domain is EPEVTQTPSHQVTQMGQEVILRCVPISNHLYFYWYRQILGQKVEFLVSFYNNEISEKSEIFDDQFSVERPDGSNFTLKIRSTKLEDSAMYFCASSLDSYTEAFFGQGTRLTVV.